This TCR beta chain is from a study of blood T cell repertoires in COVID-19. Study as a whole: Some COVID-19 samples were acute and others convalescent; all came from the United States, Italy and Spain. Sources were T cells, B-cell-depleted T cells, or PBMCs; the material itself was cDNA or gDNA.

Data came from immunoSEQ multiplex PCR; TCRdb stores just in-frame clones and leaves some out. The table has a few hundred thousand clones, 83% seen once. Patients of the Seattle cohort, enrolled during active infection, were followed longitudinally. V was pared by 3 bases and J by 7 bases, with 16 bases between. This CDR3 region has 14 residues. In germline, CDR1 is MNHEY, CDR2 SMNVEV (reference sequence). This clone is a singleton in its sample. The sequence came from a woman aged 25 to 39 with COVID-19, enrolled during active disease. Sequenced sample: peripheral blood. The chain couples TRBV27 to TRBJ2-7, with D maybe TRBD2 (5 bases). The CDR3 loop is CASSFWGEGQEQYF. Here the CDR3 DNA reads TGTGCCAGCAGTTTTTGGGGAGAAGGGCAAGAGCAGTACTTC.